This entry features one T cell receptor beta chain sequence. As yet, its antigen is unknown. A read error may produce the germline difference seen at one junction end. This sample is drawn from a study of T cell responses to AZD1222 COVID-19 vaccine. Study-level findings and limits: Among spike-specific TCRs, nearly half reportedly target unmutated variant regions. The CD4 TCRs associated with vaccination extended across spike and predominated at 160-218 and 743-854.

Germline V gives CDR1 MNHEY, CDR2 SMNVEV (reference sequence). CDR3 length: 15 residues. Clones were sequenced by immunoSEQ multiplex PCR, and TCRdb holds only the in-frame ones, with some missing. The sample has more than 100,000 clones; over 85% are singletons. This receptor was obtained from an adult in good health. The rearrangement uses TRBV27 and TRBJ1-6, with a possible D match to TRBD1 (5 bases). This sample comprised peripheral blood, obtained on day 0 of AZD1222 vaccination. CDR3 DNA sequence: TGTGCCAGCGGTTTAGGCCAGGGAGGTGGGTCACCCCTCCACTTT. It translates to CASGLGQGGGSPLHF.